Here is one TCR beta chain with its context. Its antigen is unidentified. With 60 Vbeta and 13 Jbeta primers, the PCR was carried out. Clones were read by immunoSEQ multiplex PCR, and TCRdb kept only the in-frame ones, dropping some. This repertoire comprises around 50,000 clones; its ten largest clones make up 6.5% to 8.5%. These data belong to a study of cytomegalovirus exposure and HLA in healthy donors. Across the whole study: In an earlier analysis, 90 million to 130 million unique TCR beta sequences were found from about 180 million T cells.

Whole-study results and caveats: 16,951 TCR beta sequences were associated with HLA alleles at 0.05 false discovery rate in a later analysis. A likely sequencing artifact accounted for one observed cluster of highly shared sequence variants. As a later analysis revealed, the rate of TCR association differed by HLA locus, with DRB1 most and HLA-C fewest.

The germline gives CDR1 SGHVS, CDR2 FQNEAQ. V was trimmed by 1 base and J by 5 bases, leaving 23 bases between them. The CDR3 is made up of 19 amino acids. This rearrangement joins TRBV7-8 to TRBJ2-2; D perhaps matches TRBD1 (6 bases). The receptor was isolated from a woman in her thirties or forties in good health and CMV-seronegative. The sample consisted of PBMCs. CDR3 sequence: CASSLGLTMFNDRTGELFF. DNA of the CDR3: TGTGCCAGCAGCTTAGGCCTAACGATGTTTAATGACAGGACCGGGGAGCTGTTTTTT.